Each of the 21 T cell receptor beta chains below was sequenced from the same sample in a study of T cells in Graves' hyperthyroidism and ophthalmopathy. RNA transcripts served as the template for amplifying TCR beta CDR3 regions. During a first-round RT-PCR of the TCR CDR3, the HTBI primer set was used. TCRdb re-derived calls from the multiplex PCR reads in MiXCR, one entry per CDR3 protein. Seen here are approximately 400,000 distinct CDR3 sequences, about a sixth observed once, and the top ten hold 25% to 35%. Sequencing was carried out using blood. Receptors originate from a young woman with Graves' hyperthyroidism that later progressed to Graves' ophthalmopathy.

This clonotype occurred a few times. The chain couples TRBV11-2 to TRBJ2-7, with TRBD2 identical over 10 bases. CDR1 and CDR2 from the germline V gene are SGHAT and FQNNGV. The CDR3 runs 16 residues. Trimming removed 4 bases from V and 3 bases from J; junction bases left unmatched: 9. In DNA form, the CDR3 reads TGTGCCAGCAGCTCTATAATGACTAGCGGGTTCTACGAGCAGTACTTC. Translation gives CASSSIMTSGFYEQYF.

This clonotype showed up many times. The rearrangement uses TRBV6-1 and TRBJ2-1; 9 bases align to TRBD2. CDR1 and CDR2 (germline): MNHNS, SASEGT. This CDR3 is built from 16 residues. The V and J ends lost 8 bases and 2 bases, in that order; junction bases with no gene match: 10. CDR3 residues: CASVEEGLAAYNEQFF. The CDR3 nucleotides are TGTGCCAGCGTTGAAGAGGGACTAGCCGCCTACAATGAGCAGTTCTTC.

The chain recombines TRBV4-3 with TRBJ2-1; 7 bases align to TRBD2. The germline CDR1 and CDR2 sequences are LGHNA and YSLEER. The CDR3 has 17 residues. J was trimmed by 5 bases and V by 0 bases; bases with no gene match: 10. The CDR3 spells CASSQDGGGRANNEQFF. CDR3 in DNA: TGCGCCAGCAGCCAAGATGGGGGAGGGAGGGCAAACAATGAGCAGTTCTTC.

This clonotype has ten or more counts. The rearrangement joins TRBV20-1 to TRBJ2-7; D not resolved. The CDR3 extends over 12 amino acids. V shed 6 bases and J shed 4 bases, with 13 bases lying between them. Per germline, CDR1 DFQATT and CDR2 SNEGSKA (reference sequence). CDR3: CSATPPGYEQYF. The CDR3 region has the DNA TGCAGTGCGACCCCCCCCGGTTACGAGCAGTACTTC.

This clonotype was seen ten or more times. This sequence joins TRBV18 and TRBJ1-5, with no clear D. Germline V gene sequence: CDR1 KGHSH, CDR2 LQKENI. The CDR3 length is 14 residues. Trimming removed 3 bases from V and 0 bases from J, with 6 bases in between. The CDR3 nucleotides read TGTGCCAGCTCACCGACAAATAGCAATCAGCCCCAGCATTTT. Protein: CASSPTNSNQPQHF.

In its sample, this clonotype was seen many times. The chain is built from TRBV28 and TRBJ2-7, with 9 bases aligning to TRBD2. The CDR3 has 16 amino acids. The trim removed 5 bases at V and 3 bases at J, leaving 11 bases unmatched. In germline, CDR1 is MDHEN, CDR2 SYDVKM. The CDR3 is CASSIAGAGRGYEQYF. The CDR3 nucleotides read TGTGCCAGCAGTATAGCGGGAGCAGGACGGGGCTACGAGCAGTACTTC.

This CDR3 reads CASSLGGSNSPLHF. In nucleotides, the CDR3 is TGTGCCAGCAGCTTAGGCGGGTCCAATTCACCCCTCCACTTT. J is TRBJ1-6 and V is TRBV7-9; no clear D. V was pared by 1 base and J by 7 bases, with 8 bases between. CDR1 and CDR2 (germline): SEHNR, FQNEAQ (reference sequence). The CDR3 extends over 14 amino acids.

This rearrangement joins TRBV7-2 to TRBJ2-2, with D possibly being TRBD2 (5 bases). The CDR3 totals 16 residues. The V gene lost 0 bases and the J gene lost 2 bases, with 10 bases spanning the gap. Germline V CDR1 and CDR2: SGHTA, FQGNSA. The CDR3 DNA reads TGTGCCAGCAGCTTAGCGCCACTAGTAAACACCGGGGAGCTGTTTTTT. Its protein product is CASSLAPLVNTGELFF. The full variable domain, in which reference TRBV7-2 and TRBJ2-2 provide the parts outside the CDR3, is GAGVSQSPSNKVTEKGKDVELRCDPISGHTALYWYRQSLGQGLEFLIYFQGNSAPDKSGLPSDRFSAERTGGSVSTLTIQRTQQEDSAVYLCASSLAPLVNTGELFFGEGSRLTVL.

The rearrangement links TRBV27 to TRBJ2-1; D perhaps matches TRBD2 (6 bases). CDR1 MNHEY and CDR2 SMNVEV come from the germline V gene (reference sequence). The V end lost 6 bases, the J end lost 4 bases, and 19 bases lay between the germline ends. The CDR3 spans 16 residues. The CDR3 sequence is CASRLFSGGYYNEQFF. CDR3 nucleotide sequence: TGTGCCAGCAGATTGTTTTCCGGAGGGTATTACAATGAGCAGTTCTTC.

This clonotype came up a few times. V is TRBV6-1 and J is TRBJ2-1; D is perhaps TRBD2 (5 bases). Germline V lookup: CDR1 MNHNS, CDR2 SASEGT. This CDR3 contains 14 residues. V lost 0 bases, J lost 7 bases, and 10 bases lay in between. This CDR3 is CASSEAGGSNEQFF. The CDR3 DNA is TGTGCCAGCAGTGAAGCAGGAGGCTCAAATGAGCAGTTCTTC.

This clonotype was seen a handful of times. The chain joins TRBV11-2 to TRBJ2-7, with a tentative D call TRBD2 (5 bases). The CDR3 covers 14 residues. The V and J ends lost 2 bases and 3 bases respectively, with 11 bases between them. CDR1 and CDR2 from the germline V gene are SGHAT and FQNNGV. The CDR3 bases are TGTGCCAGCAGCTTACTGGGGAGCCTCTACGAGCAGTACTTC. Amino acid sequence: CASSLLGSLYEQYF.

This clonotype has a handful of counts. The CDR3 bases are TGCGCCAGCAGGGAGCATCCCGGGGAGCTGTTTTTT. Protein: CASREHPGELFF. The chain carries TRBV4-1 and TRBJ2-2; D is uncertain. This CDR3 comprises 12 residues. Germline CDR1 MGHRA, CDR2 YSYEKL. Trimming took off 6 bases at V and 6 bases at J, with 8 bases between the two ends.

The chain recombines TRBV6-2 or TRBV6-3 with TRBJ2-2; D may be TRBD2 (6 bases). The germline V gene encodes CDR1 MNHEY and CDR2 SVGEGT. The CDR3 covers 15 residues. Trimming stripped 0 bases from V and 8 bases from J, with 13 bases between. CDR3 sequence: CASSYSGLTVGELFF. The CDR3 DNA is TGTGCCAGCAGTTACTCCGGACTAACCGTTGGGGAGCTGTTTTTT.

This clonotype showed up many times. The rearrangement joins TRBV11-2 to TRBJ1-2, with D possibly being TRBD1 (6 bases). Trimming cost V 7 bases and J 7 bases, with 13 bases left between them. Looked up from germline, CDR1 is SGHAT and CDR2 is FQNNGV. This CDR3 has 12 amino acids. The CDR3 nucleotides are TGTGCCAGCACTCTGGCAGGGGCTGGCTACACCTTC. It encodes CASTLAGAGYTF.

This clonotype was seen at least ten times. The chain joins TRBV15 to TRBJ2-1; 10 bases map to TRBD2. The germline CDR1 and CDR2 sequences are LNHNV and YYDKDF (reference sequence). The CDR3 spans 16 residues. Unmatched junction bases numbered 11, after V lost 5 bases and J lost 7 bases. The CDR3 sequence is CATSEPAGGPGNEQFF. In DNA, the CDR3 is TGTGCCACCAGCGAACCAGCGGGAGGGCCGGGGAATGAGCAGTTCTTC.

This clonotype was picked up many times. The V gene is TRBV20-1, the J gene TRBJ1-6; TRBD1 is a possible D gene (6 bases). The CDR3 totals 14 residues. Germline-derived CDR1 and CDR2 are DFQATT and SNEGSKA (reference sequence). Written as DNA, the CDR3 is TGCAGCGCCCGTAGGCCAGGGGCGAATTCACCCCTCCACTTT. It encodes CSARRPGANSPLHF.

The rearrangement uses TRBV3-1 and TRBJ2-7, with a tentative D call TRBD1 (5 bases). Trimming removed 0 bases at V and 6 bases at J, with 9 bases between. Germline CDR1 reads LGHDT; CDR2 reads YNNKEL (reference sequence). The CDR3 totals 13 residues. Written as DNA, the CDR3 is TGTGCCAGCAGCCAAGACAGGGTAGGCGAGCAGTACTTC. Translated, it gives CASSQDRVGEQYF.

V usage is TRBV24-1 and J usage is TRBJ2-5, with TRBD1 matching 10 bases. The V gene end was trimmed by 4 bases and the J gene end by 4 bases; junction bases not matched to a gene: 5. Germline V gene data show CDR1 as KGHDR and CDR2 as SFDVKD. CDR3 length equals 15 residues. The CDR3 reads CATSDTGQGTETQYF. DNA for the CDR3: TGTGCCACCAGTGACACGGGACAGGGGACAGAGACCCAGTACTTC.

This clonotype has a handful of counts. This chain uses TRBV10-3 with TRBJ2-2, with D unclear. This CDR3 has 13 amino acids. Germline V gives CDR1 ENHRY, CDR2 SYGVKD. V gave up 2 bases and J gave up 8 bases, with 9 bases separating them. The CDR3 protein is CAISEDPTGELFF. The CDR3 DNA reads TGTGCCATCAGTGAGGACCCTACGGGGGAGCTGTTTTTT.

The chain joins TRBV7-9 to TRBJ2-3; D unclear. V lost 10 bases, J lost 6 bases, and 17 bases lay in between. CDR1 is SEHNR, CDR2 FQNEAQ, per germline (reference sequence). The CDR3 contains 13 residues. CDR3 residues: CATRISESDTQYF. The CDR3 region has the DNA TGTGCCACCCGGATCTCAGAATCTGATACGCAGTATTTT.

There are a few counts of this clonotype. The chain's CDR3 is CASSQDRLLYEQYF. As DNA, the CDR3 is TGTGCCAGCAGCCAAGATAGGCTTCTCTACGAGCAGTACTTC. The chain joins TRBV14 to TRBJ2-7; D gene unclear. The V gene lost 0 bases and the J gene lost 3 bases, with 9 bases spanning the gap. CDR1 and CDR2 from the germline V gene are SGHDN and FVKESK. CDR3 length: 14 amino acids.